This T cell receptor (beta chain) stems from a study of early T cells in non-severe SARS-CoV-2 infection. The overall study: Chains from this unsorted whole-blood bulk RNA could not be paired. Study-wide results and limits: Sequences matched to VDJdb favored anti-spike CD8 responses, while private and CD4 specificities were missed.

V shed 6 bases and J 6 bases; nucleotides not matched to a gene: 6. The length of the CDR3 is 14 residues. Germline CDR1 MDHEN, CDR2 SYDVKM. Worth noting for this clonotype: Its target is not known.

Separate cDNA molecules each had unique molecular identifiers attached to them. TCRdb reanalysed the 5' RACE reads using MiXCR and keeps one entry per CDR3 protein. This sample has more than 65,000 distinct CDR3 sequences; roughly 13% occur once, and the top ten carry around 1.2%. The chain carries TRBV28 and TRBJ2-1; TRBD2 matches at 9 bases. The sequenced sample consisted of whole blood. This receptor was obtained from an adult who was a healthcare worker with PCR-confirmed SARS-CoV-2 infection or an uninfected control (not recorded which). CDR3 residues: CASSLAGVVNEQFF. CDR3 sequence (DNA): TGTGCCAGCAGCTTAGCGGGAGTCGTCAATGAGCAGTTCTTC.